The 14 T cell receptor beta chains below come from one sample, sequenced in a study of shared clonotypes between healthy human individuals. Assay: immunoSEQ multiplex PCR; the TCRdb copy retains only in-frame clones and omits some. The table lists about 2.1 million clones, 90% to 95% of them singletons. Naivety among CD8 cells was defined by CD45RO negativity and positive CCR7 selection, thereby excluding terminally differentiated effector memory CD45RA+ cells. Sequencing was performed on naive CD8+ T cells from PBMCs. All receptors come from a man younger than 35 in good health. Some clones in this sample may be carry-over from other donors' samples.

This rearrangement joins TRBV27 to TRBJ2-5; 14 bases line up with TRBD2. Trimming at V came to 6 bases and at J to 6 bases, leaving 6 bases not matched to a gene. The CDR3 is 15 amino acids. The germline gives CDR1 MNHEY, CDR2 SMNVEV (reference sequence). The CDR3 nucleotides read TGTGCCAGCAGCTCCGGGACTAGCGGGGGAAAGACCCAGTACTTC. This codes for CASSSGTSGGKTQYF.

The genes are TRBV7-9 and TRBJ1-3; D not resolved. Between the trimmed V and J ends, which lost 4 bases and 5 bases, there was a span of 15 bases. Looked up from germline, CDR1 is SEHNR and CDR2 is FQNEAQ (reference sequence). This CDR3 is 15 amino acids long. CDR3 sequence (DNA): TGTGCCAGCAGCTCCCCCAGTGATCCTCGAAACACCATATATTTT. This sequence encodes CASSSPSDPRNTIYF.

The chain is built from TRBV7-9 and TRBJ2-1; D could derive from TRBD1 or TRBD2 (5 bases each). This CDR3 spans 17 amino acids. V was clipped by 1 base and J by 2 bases, with 15 bases between them. Germline V CDR1 and CDR2: SEHNR, FQNEAQ (reference sequence). CDR3 DNA: TGTGCCAGCAGCTTAGGAGAGGGCTGGGGGACCTACAATGAGCAGTTCTTC. This gives the protein CASSLGEGWGTYNEQFF. The full variable domain, in which reference TRBV7-9 and TRBJ2-1 provide the parts outside the CDR3, is DTGVSQNPRHKITKRGQNVTFRCDPISEHNRLYWYRQTLGQGPEFLTYFQNEAQLEKSRLLSDRFSAERPKGSFSTLEIQRTEQGDSAMYLCASSLGEGWGTYNEQFFGPGTRLTVL.

The chain is built from TRBV21-1 and TRBJ1-4; the table's D call, TRBD1, was not checked against the DNA. TRBV21-1 is described as a pseudogene. This CDR3 contains 16 residues. The CDR3 sequence: CASSNDRLQSGEKLFF. The CDR3 bases are TGTGCCAGCAGCAATGACAGGCTTCAATCTGGGGAGAAACTGTTTTTT.

CDR3 in DNA: TGTGCCAGCAGCCCAGGGTTATGGGAGACCCAGTACTTC. It specifies CASSPGLWETQYF. The rearrangement uses TRBV7-9 and TRBJ2-5, with D tentatively TRBD1 (5 bases). The CDR3 consists of 13 residues. Germline V gene lookup returns CDR1 SEHNR and CDR2 FQNEAQ (reference sequence). The ends were cut back, 5 bases at V and 5 bases at J, with 12 bases in the middle.

The count of this clone is one. The J gene is TRBJ2-1, the V gene TRBV7-8, with D maybe TRBD1 (5 bases). The CDR3 loop spans 15 amino acids. V was shortened by 2 bases and J by 1 base, with 9 bases between the two germline ends. Germline CDR1 SGHVS, CDR2 FQNEAQ. The CDR3 region is CASSLWGDSYNEQFF. The CDR3 bases are TGTGCCAGCAGCTTATGGGGCGATTCCTACAATGAGCAGTTCTTC.

The V and J genes are TRBV5-1 and TRBJ2-7, with a possible D match to TRBD2 (6 bases). V was clipped by 4 bases and J by 3 bases, with 14 bases between them. The germline V gene has CDR1 SGHRS and CDR2 YFSETQ. CDR3 length: 14 residues. CDR3 in DNA: TGCGCCAGCAGCCCCATAGCGGCTAACTACGAGCAGTACTTC. It is translated as CASSPIAANYEQYF. Combining the CDR3 with reference TRBV5-1 and TRBJ2-7 gives the whole variable domain KAGVTQTPRYLIKTRGQQVTLSCSPISGHRSVSWYQQTPGQGLQFLFEYFSETQRNKGNFPGRFSGRQFSNSRSEMNVSTLELGDSALYLCASSPIAANYEQYFGPGTRLTVT.

This chain connects TRBV4-2 to TRBJ2-7; D call uncertain. CDR1 is LGHNA and CDR2 is YNFKEQ in the germline V gene. This CDR3 has 15 amino acids. The V end was cut by 4 bases, the J end by 3 bases, with 16 bases between. The chain's CDR3 is CASSLQHGGDYEQYF. The CDR3, as DNA: TGTGCCAGCAGCCTACAGCACGGTGGGGACTACGAGCAGTACTTC.

The V gene is TRBV10-2, the J gene TRBJ1-4; no clear D gene. The germline V gene encodes CDR1 WSHSY and CDR2 SAAADI. The CDR3 runs to 14 residues. V was pared by 6 bases and J by 8 bases, with 16 bases between. CDR3 bases: TGCGCCAGCAGGGCCGGGCCCCAGTGGGAAAAACTGTTTTTT. It yields the protein CASRAGPQWEKLFF.

The V call is TRBV2, the J call TRBJ2-3; tentatively, D is TRBD1 (6 bases). V was pared by 4 bases and J by 5 bases, with 25 bases between. This CDR3 spans 18 amino acids. Germline loops: CDR1 SNHLY, CDR2 FYNNEI. The CDR3 loop is CASSAWLDSPSDKDTQYF. CDR3 sequence (DNA): TGTGCCAGCAGTGCCTGGTTGGACAGCCCCTCGGATAAAGATACGCAGTATTTT.

The chain recombines TRBV27 with TRBJ2-3; D may be TRBD2 (6 bases). Germline CDR1 MNHEY, CDR2 SMNVEV (reference sequence). V was trimmed by 7 bases and J by 6 bases, leaving 17 bases between them. This CDR3 has 14 amino acids. CDR3 loop: CASNLASDIDTQYF. The CDR3 DNA reads as TGTGCCAGCAACCTAGCGTCGGACATCGATACGCAGTATTTT.

This clone came up once. This chain joins TRBV7-9 and TRBJ2-1; D might be TRBD1 or TRBD2, each matching 5 bases. V lost 5 bases to trimming and J lost 4 bases, with 9 bases between them. The germline CDR1 and CDR2 sequences are SEHNR and FQNEAQ (reference sequence). This CDR3 has 13 residues. CDR3 loop: CASSPGRYNEQFF. The CDR3 DNA follows: TGTGCCAGCAGCCCGGGACGGTACAATGAGCAGTTCTTC.

The V and J genes are TRBV27 and TRBJ1-1; D gene unclear. V shed 1 base and J shed 2 bases, with 5 bases lying between them. This CDR3 is 13 amino acids long. Per the germline V gene, CDR1 is MNHEY and CDR2 is SMNVEV (reference sequence). In DNA, the CDR3 is TGTGCCAGCAGTTTATGGAAAAACACTGAAGCTTTCTTT. Translating gives CASSLWKNTEAFF.

This chain links TRBV6-6 with TRBJ2-5; D not certain. The CDR3 loop spans 13 amino acids. V lost 4 bases, J lost 1 base, and 7 bases lay in between. CDR1 and CDR2 from the germline V gene are MNHNY and SVGAGI (reference sequence). CDR3 loop: CASSFDVQETQYF. The CDR3, as DNA: TGTGCCAGCAGTTTTGATGTCCAAGAGACCCAGTACTTC.